The 24 T cell receptor beta chains below come from one sample, sequenced in a study of shared clonotypes between healthy human individuals. Produced via immunoSEQ multiplex PCR; TCRdb's table is partial and in-frame only. The table lists approximately 710,000 clones, 80% to 95% of them singletons. Sequenced material: memory CD8+ T cells from PBMCs. Subset: CD45RO+ cells pooled with CCR7-negative TemRA cells. The receptor source for this set is a man between 18 and 35 years old in good health. Some clones in this sample may be carry-over from other donors' samples.

This chain connects TRBV27 to TRBJ2-7; unclear D gene. This CDR3 spans 13 amino acids. CDR1 is MNHEY, CDR2 SMNVEV, per germline (reference sequence). The V end lost 1 base, the J end lost 4 bases, and 8 bases lay between the germline ends. This CDR3 is CASSLYPTYEQYF. DNA for the CDR3: TGTGCCAGCAGTTTATATCCAACGTACGAGCAGTACTTC.

The chain joins TRBV28 to TRBJ1-1, with D possibly matching TRBD1 (5 bases). The CDR3 spans 13 residues. Germline V gives CDR1 MDHEN, CDR2 SYDVKM. V lost 6 bases and J 1 base, leaving 9 bases between the germline ends. The CDR3 DNA sequence: TGTGCCAGCAGGCCACAGGAGAACACTGAAGCTTTCTTT. Amino acids: CASRPQENTEAFF. The full variable domain, rest sourced from reference TRBV28 and TRBJ1-1, is DVKVTQSSRYLVKRTGEKVFLECVQDMDHENMFWYRQDPGLGLRLIYFSYDVKMKEKGDIPEGYSVSREKKERFSLILESASTNQTSMYLCASRPQENTEAFFGQGTRLTVV.

This chain links TRBV7-9 with TRBJ2-1; D possibly corresponds to TRBD1 (6 bases). Germline V gene sequence: CDR1 SEHNR, CDR2 FQNEAQ (reference sequence). The CDR3 has 13 amino acids. The germline V and J ends were trimmed by 6 bases and 12 bases, with 18 bases remaining between them. The CDR3 sequence is CASSVVGDKAQFF. For the CDR3, the DNA is TGTGCCAGCAGTGTGGTGGGGGACAAGGCGCAGTTCTTC.

The chain uses TRBV6-5 and TRBJ2-3; D not certain. This CDR3 is 14 amino acids long. Trimming shortened V by 4 bases and J by 3 bases, and 11 bases separated the two germline ends. CDR1 is MNHEY, CDR2 SVGAGI, per germline. The CDR3 loop reads CASSSSLRTDTQYF. The DNA of the CDR3 is TGTGCCAGCAGTTCTTCCCTTCGAACAGATACGCAGTATTTT.

V and J are TRBV4-3 and TRBJ1-6; tentatively, D is TRBD1 (5 bases). The V and J ends lost 0 bases and 7 bases respectively, with 13 bases between them. CDR1 is LGHNA, CDR2 YSLEER, per germline. The CDR3 is made up of 16 amino acids. In DNA, the CDR3 is TGCGCCAGCAGCCAAGATAGGGCAGGGCCCAATTCACCCCTCCACTTT. This gives the protein CASSQDRAGPNSPLHF.

The CDR3 DNA follows: TGTGCCAGCAGCCAATATCAGGGGGGCCTGCGGAATGAGCAGTTCTTC. It codes for CASSQYQGGLRNEQFF. The chain has TRBV9 and TRBJ2-1; a weak D match, TRBD1 (7 bases). CDR1 is SGDLS, CDR2 YYNGEE, per germline. This CDR3 is 16 amino acids long. V lost 4 bases to trimming and J lost 7 bases, with 21 bases between them.

About this clone itself: Additional DNA sequences in this sample encode the identical CDR3. The gene calls are TRBV9 and TRBJ2-2, with D uncertain. The CDR3 loop spans 14 amino acids. CDR1 and CDR2 from the germline V gene are SGDLS and YYNGEE. V dropped 0 bases and J dropped 5 bases, with 8 bases sitting between them. Here the CDR3 DNA reads TGTGCCAGCAGCGTAGGAGGCTCGACCGGGGAGCTGTTTTTT. Translation gives CASSVGGSTGELFF.

This clone has just a few counts. This chain uses TRBV28 with TRBJ2-3; 12 bases map to TRBD2. With 4 bases clipped from V and 4 bases from J, the junction kept 9 bases outside the gene matches. CDR3 length: 17 amino acids. Germline V CDR1 and CDR2: MDHEN, SYDVKM. The CDR3: CASSSPPTSGSSDTQYF. CDR3 in DNA: TGTGCCAGCAGTTCACCTCCGACTAGCGGGAGCTCAGATACGCAGTATTTT.

J is TRBJ2-7 and V is TRBV9; D might be TRBD2 (6 bases). The CDR3 is made up of 16 amino acids. Germline assignment: CDR1 SGDLS and CDR2 YYNGEE. The V gene lost 3 bases and the J gene lost 3 bases, with 19 bases spanning the gap. CDR3 bases: TGTGCCAGCAGCGCCGGTTCGCTTAGCGGATACTACGAGCAGTACTTC. It encodes CASSAGSLSGYYEQYF.

The chain employs TRBV2 and TRBJ2-1; 14 nucleotides line up with TRBD2. V lost 6 bases to trimming and J lost 5 bases; unmatched junction nucleotides: 0. CDR3 length: 14 residues. Germline CDR1 reads SNHLY; CDR2 reads FYNNEI. The CDR3 DNA sequence: TGTGCCAGCAGGACTAGCGGGAGGGACAATGAGCAGTTCTTC. This sequence encodes CASRTSGRDNEQFF.

The chain has TRBV10-3 and TRBJ2-2, with 9 bases lining up with TRBD2. Trimming took 2 bases from V and 5 from J; bases not matched to a gene: 12. The CDR3 has 18 residues. The germline gives CDR1 ENHRY, CDR2 SYGVKD. The DNA of the CDR3 is TGTGCCATCAGTGAGCCCCGAGTGGCTAGCGGGACGACCGGGGAGCTGTTTTTT. Residues: CAISEPRVASGTTGELFF.

This chain connects TRBV6-1 to TRBJ1-1, with D unresolved. The V end was cut by 7 bases, the J end by 10 bases, with 16 bases between. The CDR3 spans 12 residues. The germline gives CDR1 MNHNS, CDR2 SASEGT. The CDR3 here is CASMGMELGAFF. CDR3 nucleotide sequence: TGTGCCAGCATGGGGATGGAGTTGGGAGCTTTCTTT.

This chain uses TRBV21-1 with TRBJ2-4; TRBD2, the table's D call, was not compared with the DNA. TRBV21-1 is flagged as a pseudogene. This CDR3 region has 14 residues. As DNA, the CDR3 is TGTGCCAAAGCTAGCGGGAGGGTTTTAGACATTCAGTACTTC. Its protein product is CAKASGRVLDIQYF.

In its sample, this clone was seen once. This chain joins TRBV9 and TRBJ2-7; 14 nucleotides align to TRBD2. The germline V gene has CDR1 SGDLS and CDR2 YYNGEE. The CDR3 runs to 15 residues. V was pared by 3 bases and J by 6 bases, with 5 bases of the junction left unmatched. CDR3 residues: CASSASGTSGSEQYF. CDR3 nucleotide sequence: TGTGCCAGCAGCGCCTCCGGGACTAGCGGGAGCGAGCAGTACTTC.

With regard to this clone: Sequence at one end of the junction differs from germline and may be a read error. The chain links TRBV4-1 to TRBJ2-2; 7 bases are a match to TRBD2. Looked up from germline, CDR1 is MGHRA and CDR2 is YSYEKL. This CDR3 region has 15 residues. Here the CDR3 DNA reads TGCGCCAGCAGCCCTTTGGGGGGGGGTACCGGGAAGCTGTTTTTT. This gives the protein CASSPLGGGTGKLFF.

The J gene is TRBJ2-7, the V gene TRBV2; the D gene could be TRBD1 or TRBD2 (5 bases each). CDR1 is SNHLY and CDR2 is FYNNEI in the germline V gene. The CDR3 is made up of 15 amino acids. Trimming took 3 bases from V and 0 from J, leaving 12 bases between them. CDR3 residues: CASSEPGRSSYEQYF. In DNA form, the CDR3 reads TGTGCCAGCAGTGAGCCGGGACGGAGCTCCTACGAGCAGTACTTC.

V is TRBV9 and J is TRBJ2-4; weak D call: TRBD2 (6 bases). The germline V gene encodes CDR1 SGDLS and CDR2 YYNGEE. Trimming left V 4 bases short and J 8 bases short, with 22 bases between. The CDR3 runs to 16 residues. Written as DNA, the CDR3 is TGTGCCAGCAGCACGGGATTAGCGGCTCTCTATGACATTCAGTACTTC. Protein sequence: CASSTGLAALYDIQYF. Full variable domain (remainder filled in from reference TRBV9 and TRBJ2-4): DSGVTQTPKHLITATGQRVTLRCSPRSGDLSVYWYQQSLDQGLQFLIQYYNGEERAKGNILERFSAQQFPDLHSELNLSSLELGDSALYFCASSTGLAALYDIQYFGAGTRLSVL.

This chain uses TRBV27 with TRBJ2-2; 14 bases line up with TRBD2. Germline-derived CDR1 and CDR2 are MNHEY and SMNVEV (reference sequence). Trimming removed 2 bases from V and 6 bases from J; junction bases left unmatched: 5. This CDR3 comprises 17 residues. The CDR3 DNA reads as TGTGCCAGCAGTTTAGACGGGACTAGCGGGGGACCCGGGGAGCTGTTTTTT. Protein: CASSLDGTSGGPGELFF.

The chain is built from TRBV21-1 and TRBJ1-4. TRBV21-1 is a pseudogene. CDR3 size: 11 residues. The CDR3 nucleotides read TGTGCCACACGATTTAGGGAAAAACTGTTTTTT. Protein product: CATRFREKLFF.

The chain recombines TRBV6-5 with TRBJ1-3; D is uncertain. The CDR3 totals 15 residues. Trimming left V 0 bases short and J 2 bases short, with 8 bases between. The germline gives CDR1 MNHEY, CDR2 SVGAGI. The CDR3 region has the DNA TGTGCCAGCAGTTACTCCGGCCAGGCTGGAAACACCATATATTTT. It encodes CASSYSGQAGNTIYF.

This sequence joins TRBV30 and TRBJ2-1; 11 positions match TRBD2. The CDR3 spans 15 residues. Germline-derived CDR1 and CDR2 are GTSNPN and SVGIG (reference sequence). The V gene end was trimmed by 3 bases and the J gene end by 8 bases; junction bases not matched to a gene: 9. CDR3 residues: CAWSRLAGSWDEQFF. In nucleotides, the CDR3 is TGTGCCTGGAGCAGACTAGCGGGATCGTGGGATGAGCAGTTCTTC.

The chain uses TRBV5-4 and TRBJ2-1; D not resolved. This CDR3 is 15 amino acids long. V was clipped by 0 bases and J by 6 bases, with 13 bases between them. From germline, CDR1 is SGHNT and CDR2 YYREEE (reference sequence). CDR3 sequence (DNA): TGTGCCAGCAGCTTGGGTCTGGGTCCCGGCAATGAGCAGTTCTTC. It is translated as CASSLGLGPGNEQFF.

The chain joins TRBV2 to TRBJ2-4; D gene ambiguous. The CDR3 has 14 residues. The V end was cut by 3 bases, the J end by 0 bases, with 6 bases between. Per germline, CDR1 SNHLY and CDR2 FYNNEI. CDR3 DNA: TGTGCCAGCAGTGATCCTTTAGCCAAAAACATTCAGTACTTC. Translated: CASSDPLAKNIQYF.

The genes are TRBV10-3 and TRBJ2-3; TRBD2 agrees at 8 bases. Unmatched junction bases numbered 7, after V lost 2 bases and J lost 6 bases. The germline V gene encodes CDR1 ENHRY and CDR2 SYGVKD. The CDR3 has 15 residues. CDR3 amino acids: CAISETSGPTDTQYF. Written as DNA, the CDR3 is TGTGCCATCAGTGAGACTAGCGGTCCCACGGATACGCAGTATTTT.